The 26 T cell receptor beta chains presented below share a single source sample, sequenced in a study of blood T cell repertoires in COVID-19. The data were produced by immunoSEQ multiplex PCR, yet TCRdb's version contains in-frame clones alone and is incomplete. Of about 270,000 clones listed, about 90% were seen once; the top ten hold over 2%. Sequencing input: peripheral blood. The receptors derive from a woman in her forties or fifties with acute or convalescent COVID-19.

This clone showed up just once. V usage is TRBV20-1 and J usage is TRBJ2-7, with 7 positions matching TRBD2. The trim removed 3 bases at V and 4 bases at J, leaving 6 bases unmatched. The CDR3 is 13 amino acids. CDR1 and CDR2 (germline): DFQATT, SNEGSKA (reference sequence). In nucleotides, the CDR3 is TGCAGTGCTAGTTTGCCCGGGGGGTACGAGCAGTACTTC. It specifies CSASLPGGYEQYF.

A remark on this clone: Additional DNA sequences in this sample encode the identical CDR3. The CDR3 DNA sequence: TGTGCCAGCAGTTACTCGAAGGGGGAAAAACTGTTTTTT. Translated, it gives CASSYSKGEKLFF. The J gene is TRBJ1-4, the V gene TRBV6-5, with D perhaps TRBD1 (5 bases). V was shortened by 0 bases and J by 8 bases, with 7 bases between the two germline ends. The germline CDR1 and CDR2 sequences are MNHEY and SVGAGI. This CDR3 comprises 13 residues.

This clone was picked up a small number of times. The CDR3 bases are TGTGCCAGCAGCCCCCGGGAGTCTCCCGGCGGCACTGAAGCTTTCTTT. The encoded protein is CASSPRESPGGTEAFF. The gene calls are TRBV9 and TRBJ1-1; D not resolved. V lost 4 bases and J lost 4, with 20 bases in between. The CDR3 has 16 amino acids. CDR1 and CDR2 from the germline V gene are SGDLS and YYNGEE.

The rearrangement uses TRBV28 and TRBJ1-3; no firm D call. Germline CDR1 and CDR2: MDHEN and SYDVKM. V dropped 8 bases and J dropped 0 bases, with 11 bases sitting between them. The CDR3 runs to 14 residues. This CDR3 reads CASFGWVSGNTIYF. DNA for the CDR3: TGTGCCAGCTTCGGGTGGGTCTCTGGAAACACCATATATTTT.

The chain couples TRBV19 to TRBJ2-7; 12 bases are a match to TRBD2. This CDR3 contains 15 residues. With 6 bases clipped from V and 6 bases from J, the junction kept 9 bases outside the gene matches. CDR1 and CDR2 from the germline V gene are LNHDA and SQIVND (reference sequence). CDR3 sequence: CASRQTSGSVSEQYF. The CDR3 DNA reads as TGTGCCAGTAGGCAGACTAGCGGGAGCGTTTCCGAGCAGTACTTC.

This clone was picked up a small number of times. The rearrangement uses TRBV27 and TRBJ2-3; 10 bases line up with TRBD1. CDR3 length: 19 amino acids. Per germline, CDR1 MNHEY and CDR2 SMNVEV (reference sequence). V lost 5 bases, J lost 2 bases, and 16 bases stayed unmatched. The CDR3 sequence: CASSPLRQTGGDATDTQYF. CDR3 sequence (DNA): TGTGCCAGCAGTCCACTACGCCAGACAGGGGGCGACGCCACAGATACGCAGTATTTT.

V usage is TRBV9 and J usage is TRBJ2-3; TRBD2 matches at 8 bases. Germline CDR1 SGDLS, CDR2 YYNGEE. Losses at the gene ends were 0 bases for V and 2 bases for J; bases not matched to a gene: 5. This CDR3 is 16 amino acids long. This CDR3 reads CASSVVQTSDTDTQYF. Here the CDR3 DNA reads TGTGCCAGCAGCGTAGTACAGACTAGCGACACAGATACGCAGTATTTT.

This chain connects TRBV28 to TRBJ1-2; a weak D match, TRBD1 (6 bases). CDR3 length: 12 residues. V was trimmed by 4 bases and J by 11 bases, leaving 14 bases between them. CDR1 and CDR2 (germline): MDHEN, SYDVKM. The CDR3 spells CASSSDSLRYTF. DNA of the CDR3: TGTGCCAGCAGTTCGGACAGCCTGAGGTACACCTTC.

The rearrangement uses TRBV6-5 and TRBJ2-1; TRBD2 is a possible D gene (5 bases). Germline V gives CDR1 MNHEY, CDR2 SVGAGI. The CDR3 extends over 15 amino acids. Deletions cut 7 bases from V and 0 bases from J, with 13 bases between. The CDR3 sequence: CASNSRRASYNEQFF. The CDR3 DNA sequence: TGTGCCAGCAACTCTCGGCGGGCCTCCTACAATGAGCAGTTCTTC.

The chain links TRBV12-3 or TRBV12-4 to TRBJ2-5; 7 bases map to TRBD2. The CDR3 is 13 residues long. After removal of 7 bases from V and 2 bases from J, the junction contained 4 bases not matched to a gene. CDR3 sequence (DNA): TGTGCCAGCAACTTGCGGGAGCAAGAGACCCAGTACTTC. Protein product: CASNLREQETQYF.

The gene calls are TRBV13 and TRBJ1-1, with a possible D match to TRBD1 (5 bases). CDR1 is PRHDT and CDR2 is FYEKMQ in the germline V gene (reference sequence). The CDR3 totals 15 residues. V lost 5 bases to trimming and J lost 1 base, with 14 bases between them. The CDR3 sequence is CASSAVDGQNTEAFF. In DNA form, the CDR3 reads TGTGCCAGCAGCGCCGTCGACGGACAGAACACTGAAGCTTTCTTT.

This clone was counted once. CDR3 residues: CASSLGARGTGELFF. CDR3 DNA sequence: TGCGCCAGCAGCTTGGGAGCGCGAGGGACCGGGGAGCTGTTTTTT. This rearrangement joins TRBV5-1 to TRBJ2-2, with D perhaps matching TRBD2 (5 bases). Deletions cut 0 bases from V and 5 bases from J, with 11 bases between. The length of the CDR3 is 15 residues. Per germline, CDR1 SGHRS and CDR2 YFSETQ. The full variable domain, with the rest looked up from reference TRBV5-1 and TRBJ2-2, is KAGVTQTPRYLIKTRGQQVTLSCSPISGHRSVSWYQQTPGQGLQFLFEYFSETQRNKGNFPGRFSGRQFSNSRSEMNVSTLELGDSALYLCASSLGARGTGELFFGEGSRLTVL.

The J gene is TRBJ1-2, the V gene TRBV30; 12 bases agree with TRBD1. With 2 bases clipped from V and 8 bases from J, the junction kept 9 bases outside the gene matches. From germline, CDR1 is GTSNPN and CDR2 SVGIG (reference sequence). The CDR3 covers 15 residues. The CDR3, as DNA: TGTGCCTGGAGTCCTCCGGGCGGGACAGGGGGCGGCTACACCTTC. It encodes CAWSPPGGTGGGYTF. Looking up the rest from reference TRBV30 and TRBJ1-2 gives the full variable domain: SQTIHQWPATLVQPVGSPLSLECTVEGTSNPNLYWYRQAAGRGLQLLFYSVGIGQISSEVPQNLSASRPQDRQFILSSKKLLLSDSGFYLCAWSPPGGTGGGYTFGSGTRLTVV.

In DNA, the CDR3 is TGTGCCAGCAGTTTGGGGAGTAAAACTGAAGCTTTCTTT. This sequence encodes CASSLGSKTEAFF. The gene calls are TRBV28 and TRBJ1-1, with no clear D. Germline CDR1 is MDHEN and CDR2 is SYDVKM. V was clipped by 3 bases and J by 5 bases, with 10 bases between them. The CDR3 is made up of 13 amino acids.

This clone has only a few counts. V and J are TRBV27 and TRBJ2-5, with a tentative D call TRBD1 (6 bases). Germline lookup yields CDR1 MNHEY and CDR2 SMNVEV (reference sequence). The CDR3 has 13 amino acids. The V end was cut by 5 bases, the J end by 2 bases, with 9 bases between. The CDR3 region has the DNA TGTGCCAGCAGTATCAGGGGTCAAGAGACCCAGTACTTC. Translated: CASSIRGQETQYF.

In its sample, this clone was seen once. V and J are TRBV27 and TRBJ1-2; tentatively, D is TRBD1 (5 bases). This CDR3 spans 13 amino acids. CDR1 and CDR2 from the germline V gene are MNHEY and SMNVEV (reference sequence). V lost 5 bases and J 8 bases, leaving 15 bases between the germline ends. The DNA for the CDR3 is TGTGCCAGCAGTCCATCAGGGTCGAGAGGCTACACCTTC. Protein sequence: CASSPSGSRGYTF.

In its sample, this clone was seen once. The J gene is TRBJ2-2, the V gene TRBV28, with D possibly TRBD1 on 6 matching bases. Germline V gene sequence: CDR1 MDHEN, CDR2 SYDVKM. The CDR3 sequence is 15 residues long. Trimming cost V 8 bases and J 2 bases, with 15 bases left between them. CDR3 coding DNA: TGTGCCAGCGTCCCCGGGACACTAAACACCGGGGAGCTGTTTTTT. Its translation is CASVPGTLNTGELFF.

The rearrangement joins TRBV19 to TRBJ2-1; 9 nucleotides line up with TRBD2. The CDR3 runs 14 residues. V dropped 7 bases and J dropped 4; count of bases not matched to a gene: 5. Germline V gene data show CDR1 as LNHDA and CDR2 as SQIVND (reference sequence). CDR3 residues: CASTPSGTYNEQFF. In nucleotides, the CDR3 is TGTGCCAGTACTCCTAGCGGGACATACAATGAGCAGTTCTTC.

This clone came up once. The rearrangement joins TRBV2 to TRBJ2-4; no definite D call. CDR1 and CDR2 (germline): SNHLY, FYNNEI. The CDR3 has 11 amino acids. The ends were cut back, 3 bases at V and 9 bases at J, with 6 bases in the middle. The CDR3 DNA sequence: TGTGCCAGCAGTGATTCGGGCATTCAGTACTTC. Protein: CASSDSGIQYF.

The gene calls are TRBV3-1 (or the pseudogene TRBV3-2) and TRBJ1-6; 7 bases line up with TRBD1. The CDR3 length is 17 residues. V lost 0 bases, J lost 9 bases, and 11 bases stayed unmatched. From germline, CDR1 is LGHDT and CDR2 YNNKEL (reference sequence). CDR3 residues: CASSQDCQDRESSPLHF. CDR3 nucleotides: TGTGCCAGCAGCCAAGATTGTCAAGACAGGGAAAGTTCACCCCTCCACTTT.

V gene TRBV7-2 combines with J gene TRBJ2-5; D perhaps matches TRBD1 (5 bases). The CDR3 extends over 15 amino acids. Per germline, CDR1 SGHTA and CDR2 FQGNSA. Trimming stripped 6 bases from V and 4 bases from J, with 18 bases between. The DNA for the CDR3 is TGTGCCAGCAGTAGTGTCCCCAGGGTTGGAGAGACCCAGTACTTC. This translates into CASSSVPRVGETQYF. The variable domain in full, with the rest retrieved from reference TRBV7-2 and TRBJ2-5, is GAGVSQSPSNKVTEKGKDVELRCDPISGHTALYWYRQSLGQGLEFLIYFQGNSAPDKSGLPSDRFSAERTGGSVSTLTIQRTQQEDSAVYLCASSSVPRVGETQYFGPGTRLLVL.

CDR3 in amino acids: CASSLAEGGYGYTF. The CDR3 nucleotides are TGTGCCAGCAGCTTAGCCGAGGGAGGCTATGGCTACACCTTC. The chain couples TRBV7-2 to TRBJ1-2; D not resolved. CDR3 size: 14 residues. Per the germline V gene, CDR1 is SGHTA and CDR2 is FQGNSA. Trimming removed 0 bases at V and 4 bases at J, with 9 bases between.

The rearrangement joins TRBV27 to TRBJ2-7; tentatively, D is TRBD2 (5 bases). CDR3 length: 13 residues. V lost 3 bases, J lost 4 bases, and 10 bases lay in between. The germline V gene has CDR1 MNHEY and CDR2 SMNVEV (reference sequence). The DNA of the CDR3 is TGTGCCAGCAGTTTTCGGGAAGGTTACGAGCAGTACTTC. Its translation: CASSFREGYEQYF.

The rearrangement links TRBV18 to TRBJ2-1; 13 nucleotides line up with TRBD2. Germline CDR1 reads KGHSH; CDR2 reads LQKENI. V lost 5 bases, J lost 9 bases, and 4 bases stayed unmatched. The CDR3 consists of 14 residues. The DNA of the CDR3 is TGTGCCAGCTCAGCTACTAGCGGGAGGGGTGAGCAGTTCTTC. The encoded protein is CASSATSGRGEQFF. Variable domain in full (rest from reference TRBV18 and TRBJ2-1): NAGVMQNPRHLVRRRGQEARLRCSPMKGHSHVYWYRQLPEEGLKFMVYLQKENIIDESGMPKERFSAEFPKEGPSILRIQQVVRGDSAAYFCASSATSGRGEQFFGPGTRLTVL.

This chain uses TRBV10-3 with TRBJ1-5; D uncertain. V was clipped by 2 bases and J by 5 bases, with 7 bases between them. Germline loops: CDR1 ENHRY, CDR2 SYGVKD. The CDR3 is 13 amino acids. CDR3 sequence reads: CAISESEDQPQHF. The CDR3 DNA reads as TGTGCCATCAGTGAGAGTGAGGATCAGCCCCAGCATTTT.

The chain couples TRBV11-2 to TRBJ1-6; D uncertain. Between the trimmed V and J ends, which lost 3 bases and 10 bases, there was a span of 13 bases. CDR1 is SGHAT and CDR2 is FQNNGV in the germline V gene. The CDR3 length is 14 residues. The CDR3 spells CASSFRSGPSPLHF. In nucleotides, the CDR3 is TGTGCCAGCAGCTTCCGAAGCGGTCCCTCACCCCTCCACTTT.